This TCR beta chain emerged from a study of T cells expressing NK-cell markers (dated by TCRdb to the early 2020s). Study-wide context: About 8 donors provided sorted CD3+CD56+NKG2C+, CD3+CD56+NKG2C- and CD3+CD56-NKG2C+ T-cell subsets, whose TCR beta-chain repertoires were profiled. Sequencing of the libraries produced 2 x 150 bp reads on Illumina HiSeq 2000/2500, MiSeq or NextSeq. The study sequenced eight donors, all healthy volunteers chosen at random: three men and five women. Seven of the eight sequenced donors were HCMV-seropositive and one was HCMV-seronegative. What the authors observed across the whole study: In about six donors, the dominant CD3+CD56+NKG2C+ clonotypes were found to rank among the top 10 CD8+ clonotypes and to make up about 1.0-8% of CD8+ T cells. Those dominant clonotypes were again the most abundant among CD3+CD56-NKG2C+ cells in several donors, at about 25-60.1%. Whether the expanded NKG2C-expressing T cell clones were specific for HCMV antigens was left unclear.

Sequencing instrument: Illumina HiSeq 2000. TCR beta cDNA libraries were made by 5'RACE template switching that added a universal primer site and unique molecular identifiers. Priming for cDNA synthesis came from the TCR beta constant segment, and two successive PCR amplification steps followed. Per the original workflow: MIGEC handled demultiplexing of the reads and grouping by UMI, while MiTCR was used to assemble and quantify clonotypes. To remove erroneous sequences, TCR cDNA sequences were retained only when supported by two or more reads. The tcR package was used for downstream repertoire analysis, with clonotypes matched between fractions based on CDR3 nucleotide sequence plus V segment. VDJmatch was used to annotate antigen specificity against VDJdb, with one amino acid substitution in CDR3 permitted. The reads underwent TCRdb reprocessing, giving one record for each CDR3 protein sequence and no DNA. The V and J calls, along with clone size, are taken from TCRdb and not from the paper's own processing. The sample's own table lists some 460,000 distinct CDR3 sequences. The top ten hold almost 1.5% of the sample.

A commercial ELISA kit detecting HCMV-specific IgG in serum was used to determine HCMV serostatus. Ficoll density gradient centrifugation was used to isolate peripheral blood mononuclear cells from blood. To note about this clonotype: Its antigen target is currently unknown.

CDR1 SGHAT and CDR2 FQNNGV were looked up in the germline V gene. The CDR3, cysteine through phenylalanine, is 13 amino acids long. Only the protein is on record. Sequencing used blood T cells: a sorted CD56 or NKG2C T cell subset, CD4+ or CD8+ T cells, or bulk PBMC T cells (not recorded which). The receptor comes from a woman in her forties or fifties in good health. Donor details come from another sample of the same person, matched by shared clones. This receptor chain uses TRBV11-2 and TRBJ2-3; absent DNA, TCRdb's TRBD1 call cannot be checked. The CDR3 reads as follows: CASSLGSPYTQYF.